This T cell receptor (beta chain) was retrieved from a study of a mutant IDH1 vaccine in newly diagnosed glioma. Overall study: Patients were pretreated with radiotherapy, temozolomide, or both, mostly both.

With respect to this clone: The antigen remains undetermined.

Time point in this sample: week 35, safety follow-up. Topical imiquimod accompanied each vaccine dose, which consisted of 300 ug of mutant IDH1 20-mer peptide. Patients, over weeks 1, 3, 5, 7, 11, 15, 19 and 23, received a total of eight vaccinations. Per the germline V gene, CDR1 is LGHNA and CDR2 is YNFKEQ. The CDR3 runs to 16 residues. Between the trimmed V and J ends, which lost 4 bases and 8 bases, there was a span of 23 bases. Some clones are missing from TCRdb's copy, which holds only in-frame ones; the method was immunoSEQ multiplex PCR. This sample has about 54,000 clones, with 80% to 90% found just once.

V and J are TRBV4-2 and TRBJ1-1; D gene uncertain. The sample here was PBMCs, taken from a glioma patient whose treatment included an IDH1 peptide vaccine. The TCR sequence derives from a woman aged 18-30 years with glioma. The chain's CDR3 is CASSRFSLTPGEEAFF. The CDR3 nucleotides read TGTGCCAGCAGCCGATTCTCGCTGACACCGGGCGAAGAAGCTTTCTTT.